This T cell receptor (beta chain) came from a study of blood T cell repertoires in COVID-19. Study in general: The United States, Italy and Spain supplied acute and convalescent COVID-19 samples. PBMCs, B-cell-depleted T cells, or T cells were the source of the cDNA or gDNA that made up the material.

Data came from immunoSEQ multiplex PCR; TCRdb stores just in-frame clones and leaves some out. The data contain around 320,000 clones, about 85% of them seen just once; the ten biggest clones take up 2% to 3%. Germline assignment: CDR1 SGHTA and CDR2 FQGNSA. CDR3 size: 14 residues. V gave up 1 base and J gave up 9 bases; unmatched junction bases: 5. This clonotype originated in a man younger than 30 with active or convalescent COVID-19. The sequenced sample consisted of peripheral blood. This chain connects TRBV7-2 to TRBJ2-3; 9 bases agree with TRBD2. The CDR3 bases are TGTGCCAGCAGCTTAGTAGGCACTAGCGGGACGCAGTATTTT. Protein product: CASSLVGTSGTQYF.